One TCR beta chain is described in this entry. Possible read error: a much larger clone is one base away. The CDR3 is 16 residues long. Germline CDR1 is SGHNT and CDR2 is YYREEE (reference sequence). This record comes from a study of blood T cells in healthy people across ages. Through a sample-barcoded 5' primer and a J-beta primer mix, a second PCR was run for about 6 to 11 cycles. MiXCR, run by TCRdb on the 5' RACE reads, gives a single entry per CDR3 protein. Among more than 800,000 distinct CDR3 sequences listed, less than 35% were seen once. V is TRBV5-4 and J is TRBJ2-3; D remains ambiguous. Sequenced material: blood. The clonotype comes from a woman of 80 years or more in good health. CDR3 sequence (DNA): TGTGCCAGCAGCTTGACCCTAGGGCGGCGCACAGATTCGCAGTATTTT. Its translation is CASSLTLGRRTDSQYF.